Listed below are T cell receptor beta chains from one sample, sequenced in a study of shared clonotypes between healthy human individuals. Using immunoSEQ multiplex PCR, the repertoire was profiled, and TCRdb retains in-frame clones only, with some absent. Here the sample spans around 700,000 clones, roughly nine tenths being singletons. The material sequenced was naive CD8+ T cells sorted from blood. All receptors come from a man aged 30-40 years in good health. The CDR3 runs from the conserved cysteine through the conserved F or W. Each record gives: D gene, J gene, V gene, clone size, CDR3 DNA, CDR3 protein. D genes are given only for firm matches. Size is stated for part of the rows, as once, few or many counts, or as a class when the clone is expanded.

>NA|TRBJ2-5|TRBV6-5|NA
TGTGCCAGCAGTTACTTACCGACAGAGACCCAGTACTTC
CASSYLPTETQYF
>NA|TRBJ2-7|TRBV5-1|NA
TGCGCCAGCAGCTTGCGGACCTTGGGGGAGCAGTACTTC
CASSLRTLGEQYF
>NA|TRBJ2-3|TRBV27|once
TGTGCCAGCAGTTTACGGGTGACAGGACGGGATACGCAGTATTTT
CASSLRVTGRDTQYF
>TRBD1|TRBJ2-7|TRBV27|NA
TGTGCCAGCAGTCCACAGGGGACAGGGACCTACGAGCAGTACTTC
CASSPQGTGTYEQYF
>NA|TRBJ2-1|TRBV4-1|NA
TGCGCCAGCAGCCAAGACCATGGGGACGTCAATGAGCAGTTCTTC
CASSQDHGDVNEQFF
>NA|TRBJ2-7|TRBV27|NA
TGTGCCAGCAGTCCTCGACAGGGCGGGGCCTACGAGCAGTACTTC
CASSPRQGGAYEQYF
>TRBD1|TRBJ1-1|TRBV7-9|NA
TGTGCCAGCAGCCCGACAGGGGAGAACACTGAAGCTTTCTTT
CASSPTGENTEAFF
>NA|TRBJ1-2|TRBV2|few
TGTGCCAGCAGTGATGGCCTGGGGAGTTACTATGGCTACACCTTC
CASSDGLGSYYGYTF
>TRBD2|TRBJ2-1|TRBV29-1|NA
TGCAGCGTTGAATTTTCGCGGGAGATCTACAATGAGCAGTTCTTC
CSVEFSREIYNEQFF
>NA|TRBJ2-3|TRBV7-2|NA
TGTGCCAGCAGCTTAGGTGGGCGAGATACGCAGTATTTT
CASSLGGRDTQYF
>TRBD2|TRBJ2-1|TRBV7-2|NA
TGTGCCAGCAGCTTATTCGGTAGCGGGGGTGAGCAGTTCTTC
CASSLFGSGGEQFF
>NA|TRBJ1-4|TRBV7-9|NA
TGTGCCGGAGGGCACTTTGCAACTAATGAAAAACTGTTTTTT
CAGGHFATNEKLFF
>TRBD1|TRBJ2-7|TRBV6-1|NA
TGTGCCAGCAGTGAGAGGACAGGGGGGTACGAGCAGTACTTC
CASSERTGGYEQYF
>NA|TRBJ1-4|TRBV9|NA
TGTGCCAGCAACCCCGGATTGGAGGCGGCTGAAAAACTGTTTTTT
CASNPGLEAAEKLFF
>NA|TRBJ2-1|TRBV19|NA
TGTGCCAGTAGTGTCGCCGGGACCAACTACAATGAGCAGTTCTTC
CASSVAGTNYNEQFF
>NA|TRBJ2-5|TRBV18|NA
TGTGCCAGCTCACGTGGAGAAGAATTGGGTGAGACCCAGTACTTC
CASSRGEELGETQYF
>NA|TRBJ2-6|TRBV27|NA
TGTGCCAGCAGTTTATCGTGGGGGAACTCTGGGGCCAACGTCCTGACTTTC
CASSLSWGNSGANVLTF
>NA|TRBJ1-5|TRBV19|NA
TGTGCCAGTAGTATTGGTCAGTGGGATCAGCCCCAGCATTTT
CASSIGQWDQPQHF
>TRBD2|TRBJ2-7|TRBV5-4|NA
TGTGCCAGCAGCTCTAGCGGGAGGGCGGGGGAGCAGTACTTC
CASSSSGRAGEQYF
>TRBD2|TRBJ2-7|TRBV7-8|once
TGTGCCAGCAGCTTAGCGCGGGGGTCCCCTGGTGGCGAGCAGTACTTC
CASSLARGSPGGEQYF
>NA|TRBJ2-7|TRBV29-1|NA
TGCAGCGTTGAAGATTACGAAGGGGAATCCTACGAGCAGTACTTC
CSVEDYEGESYEQYF
>NA|TRBJ2-7|TRBV14|NA
TGTGCCATCGACTATCCTACCTACGAGCAGTACTTC
CAIDYPTYEQYF
>TRBD2|TRBJ2-7|TRBV27|NA
TGTGCCAGCAGACCGGGACTAGGGGAATACGAGCAGTACTTC
CASRPGLGEYEQYF
>NA|TRBJ1-4|TRBV5-1|once
TGCGCCAGCAGCTTGGCGATCCGGGGGGTGGAGGATGCAACTAATGAAAAACTGTTTTTT
CASSLAIRGVEDATNEKLFF
>NA|TRBJ2-1|TRBV6-5|NA
TGTGCCAGCTCTCCCGATCACTCCTACAATGAGCAGTTCTTC
CASSPDHSYNEQFF
>TRBD2|TRBJ2-7|TRBV7-9|NA
TGTGCCAGCAGCTTAGCGTTGGGACTAGGGGACTACGAGCAGTACTTC
CASSLALGLGDYEQYF
>NA|TRBJ2-5|TRBV11-2|once
TGTGCCAGCAGCTTAGACGGGGGAGAGACCCAGTACTTC
CASSLDGGETQYF
>NA|TRBJ1-4|TRBV4-1|NA
TGCGCCAGCAGCCAAGATGGTTGGGACATTCCCGGCGAAAAACTGTTTTTT
CASSQDGWDIPGEKLFF
>NA|TRBJ2-7|TRBV9|NA
TGTGCCAGCAGCGGGCGGGACCTATCTGGCGAGCAGTACTTC
CASSGRDLSGEQYF
>NA|TRBJ2-1|TRBV5-6|once
TGTGCCAGCAGGGACTTCGGGGACACCCTTAAGGGTGAGCAGTTCTTC
CASRDFGDTLKGEQFF
>TRBD1|TRBJ1-2|TRBV9|NA
TGTGCCAGCAAAGGGGGCGCGCGGGGCTACACCTTC
CASKGGARGYTF
>NA|TRBJ1-1|TRBV9|NA
TGTGCCAGCAGCGCCGGACAGAGCACTGAAGCTTTCTTT
CASSAGQSTEAFF
>TRBD2|TRBJ2-7|TRBV5-4|once
TGTGCCAGCAGCTTTGTGGGAGCGGGAGGGGTCGAGCAGTACTTC
CASSFVGAGGVEQYF
>NA|TRBJ2-2|TRBV28|NA
TGTGCCAGCAGCCAGGCCGGGGAGCTGTTTTTT
CASSQAGELFF
>TRBD2|TRBJ2-1|TRBV7-9|once
TGTGCCAGCAGCTTCCGGGAGGACCCTTTCGATGAGCAGTTCTTC
CASSFREDPFDEQFF
>TRBD1|TRBJ2-2|TRBV15|NA
TGTGCCACCAGCCCACGGACAGGCCACACCGGGGAGCTGTTTTTT
CATSPRTGHTGELFF
>NA|TRBJ1-2|TRBV6-5|NA
TGTGCCAGCAGTTACTACAAGGGACAAGTTGATGGCTACACCTTC
CASSYYKGQVDGYTF
>TRBD1|TRBJ2-7|TRBV7-8|NA
TGTGCCAGCAGCTCATACTCTCGGGGACAGGGTTACGAGCAGTACTTC
CASSSYSRGQGYEQYF
>NA|TRBJ2-3|TRBV5-4|NA
TGTGCCAGCTCCGGCGGGCAGGTGCGCACAGATACGCAGTATTTT
CASSGGQVRTDTQYF
>TRBD1|TRBJ2-2|TRBV7-9|NA
TGTGCCAGCAGCTTAACCGGGTGGACGACAGGGGCAATCACCGGGGAGCTGTTTTTT
CASSLTGWTTGAITGELFF
>TRBD2|TRBJ2-7|TRBV4-3|NA
TGCGCCAGCAGCCAGGTTAGCGGGAGGGCCGTCCACGAGCAGTACTTC
CASSQVSGRAVHEQYF
>TRBD1|TRBJ1-3|TRBV5-6|NA
TGTGCCAGCAGCGGGACAGGGCCAAACACCATATATTTT
CASSGTGPNTIYF
>TRBD2|TRBJ2-7|TRBV7-6|NA
TGTGCCAGCAGCGTAGAGGCCCTTACTAGCGGGAGGGTAGACGAGCAGTACTTC
CASSVEALTSGRVDEQYF
>TRBD2|TRBJ2-7|TRBV7-9|NA
TGTGCCAGCAGCCCCCCAGCGGGAGCTAATGACTACGAGCAGTACTTC
CASSPPAGANDYEQYF